This T cell receptor (beta chain) originates from a study of T cells in Graves' hyperthyroidism and ophthalmopathy. This clonotype was recorded many times. Together with thyroid ultrasound, orbital computed tomography, serum thyroxine and TRAb, clinical symptoms were used for diagnoses. The source of the PBMCs was approximately 10 ml of fresh peripheral blood. V lost 0 bases, J lost 2 bases, and 7 bases stayed unmatched. The CDR3 extends over 16 amino acids. Germline V gene lookup returns CDR1 LGHDT and CDR2 YNNKEL (reference sequence). Amplification targeted TCR beta CDR3 regions from RNA transcripts. The HTBI primer set drove a first-round RT-PCR of the TCR CDR3. TCRdb itself ran the multiplex PCR reads through MiXCR, one entry per CDR3 protein. Of a few hundred thousand distinct CDR3 sequences listed, about 14% are singletons.

The receptor was derived from a woman in her twenties or thirties with Graves' ophthalmopathy. The V and J genes are TRBV3-1 and TRBJ2-7, with 7 bases fitting TRBD2. The sequenced material came from blood. CDR3 amino acids: CASSQDGGVMAYEQYF. The DNA for the CDR3 is TGTGCCAGCAGCCAAGATGGGGGGGTGATGGCCTACGAGCAGTACTTC.